The clone carrying this T cell receptor beta chain was counted a single time. Its antigen is unknown. This record comes from a study of T cell responses to AZD1222 COVID-19 vaccine. Points from the study as a whole: Sampling captured repertoires only after the peak T cell response. Mostly white British, mostly female donors; authors suggested clonal diversity may be underestimated.

Clones were sequenced by immunoSEQ multiplex PCR, and TCRdb holds only the in-frame ones, with some missing. Counted here are some 150,000 clones, around 89% occurring once; the ten biggest clones make up over 2.5%. The specimen was peripheral blood, collected on day 0 of AZD1222 vaccination. The source of this sequence is an adult in good health.

The CDR3 is CASSRLRTSGNNEQFF. CDR3 DNA sequence: TGCGCCAGCAGCCGACTACGGACTAGCGGGAACAATGAGCAGTTCTTC. V usage is TRBV5-1 and J usage is TRBJ2-1; 12 bases line up with TRBD2. Per germline, CDR1 SGHRS and CDR2 YFSETQ. Losses at the gene ends were 4 bases for V and 5 bases for J; bases not matched to a gene: 7. This CDR3 is 16 amino acids long.